The sample holds one count of the clone carrying this T cell receptor beta chain. V lost 3 bases to trimming and J lost 5 bases, with 19 bases between them. The CDR3 consists of 16 residues. Germline values: CDR1 LNHNV, CDR2 YYDKDF (reference sequence). Repertoires were generated with immunoSEQ multiplex PCR, while TCRdb's copy carries only in-frame clones and drops some. The sample lists more than 65,000 clones; approximately 95% were seen once. This sample stems from a study of technical replicates of blood from a handful of donors. The sequencing sample was made of T cells isolated from PBMCs. The TCR was taken from a human donor in good health. The V and J genes are TRBV15 and TRBJ2-5, with a weak D call TRBD2 (5 bases). As DNA, the CDR3 is TGTGCCACCAGCAGTCTCCCATCTAGAGAGGGCGAGACCCAGTACTTC. This translates into CATSSLPSREGETQYF.